The 32 T cell receptor beta chains below all came from one sample that was sequenced in a study of control samples from healthy donors and cancer patients (TCRdb year 2020). The method was the immunoSEQ multiplex PCR assay. TCRdb retrieved this table from immuneACCESS and kept in-frame rearrangements only. Not all clones are present; in checked studies, unresolved V genes account for under half, and no reason is known for the remainder. The sample profile shows 150,000 or so clones; 85% to 95% of them were found once. The ten largest clones capture 12% to 15% of the sample. Sample: PBMCs. These receptors were taken from a man in his 60s with colorectal cancer.

The chain recombines TRBV19 with TRBJ2-5, with 8 nucleotides matching TRBD1. Germline V gene data show CDR1 as LNHDA and CDR2 as SQIVND (reference sequence). The trim removed 4 bases at V and 6 bases at J, leaving 10 bases unmatched. The CDR3 is 15 amino acids. In DNA, the CDR3 is TGTGCCAGTAGTACTGCCGGGACAGGCAAGAAGACCCAGTACTTC. Its protein product is CASSTAGTGKKTQYF.

The chain uses TRBV29-1 and TRBJ1-2, with D possibly being TRBD1 (5 bases). Trimming removed 5 bases at V and 4 bases at J, with 11 bases between. The CDR3 is 12 residues long. CDR1 is SQVTM and CDR2 is ANQGSEA in the germline V gene. DNA of the CDR3: TGCAGCGTTTCCCCGGGGCCCTATGGCTACACCTTC. Translated: CSVSPGPYGYTF.

V gene TRBV19 combines with J gene TRBJ1-4, with 9 bases aligning to TRBD1. This CDR3 has 16 amino acids. V shed 6 bases, J shed 2 bases, and the junction held 7 bases outside the gene matches. Germline values: CDR1 LNHDA, CDR2 SQIVND (reference sequence). As DNA, the CDR3 is TGTGCCAGTAGGAAGGACAGGGGTGGCACTAATGAAAAACTGTTTTTT. This gives the protein CASRKDRGGTNEKLFF.

CDR3 coding DNA: TGTGCCAGCAGTCAGGGGAAAGGCCGCGAGCAGTACTTC. Its translation: CASSQGKGREQYF. J is TRBJ2-7 and V is TRBV2; possible D gene TRBD1, 6 bases. The V end lost 5 bases, the J end lost 6 bases, and 14 bases lay between the germline ends. The CDR3 sequence is 13 residues long. Looked up from germline, CDR1 is SNHLY and CDR2 is FYNNEI.

The chain joins TRBV6-2 or TRBV6-3 to TRBJ1-2, with a weak D call TRBD1 (6 bases). Germline lookup yields CDR1 MNHEY and CDR2 SVGEGT. Trimming stripped 2 bases from V and 4 bases from J, with 14 bases between. The CDR3 is 15 amino acids. CDR3 amino acids: CASSYGGGQIYGYTF. The CDR3 DNA is TGTGCCAGCAGTTACGGTGGGGGCCAGATCTATGGCTACACCTTC.

The rearrangement uses TRBV7-9 and TRBJ2-5; no clear D. Germline V gene sequence: CDR1 SEHNR, CDR2 FQNEAQ (reference sequence). The V and J ends lost 1 base and 5 bases respectively, with 8 bases between them. This CDR3 is built from 13 residues. CDR3 protein: CASSLGSQETQYF. The CDR3 DNA is TGTGCCAGCAGCTTAGGCAGCCAGGAGACCCAGTACTTC. Full variable domain (outside the CDR3, taken from reference TRBV7-9 and TRBJ2-5): DTGVSQNPRHKITKRGQNVTFRCDPISEHNRLYWYRQTLGQGPEFLTYFQNEAQLEKSRLLSDRFSAERPKGSFSTLEIQRTEQGDSAMYLCASSLGSQETQYFGPGTRLLVL.

The chain links TRBV2 to TRBJ1-5; D remains unclear. This CDR3 region has 14 residues. Deletions cut 6 bases from V and 1 base from J, with 10 bases between. Germline V gene lookup returns CDR1 SNHLY and CDR2 FYNNEI. CDR3 protein: CASRGGRSNQPQHF. CDR3 coding DNA: TGTGCCAGCAGGGGAGGCCGGAGCAATCAGCCCCAGCATTTT. Based on the CDR3 plus reference TRBV2 and TRBJ1-5, the full variable domain is EPEVTQTPSHQVTQMGQEVILRCVPISNHLYFYWYRQILGQKVEFLVSFYNNEISEKSEIFDDQFSVERPDGSNFTLKIRSTKLEDSAMYFCASRGGRSNQPQHFGDGTRLSIL.

The chain employs TRBV7-2 and TRBJ2-5; 8 bases match TRBD2. The CDR3 sequence is 15 residues long. CDR1 and CDR2 from the germline V gene are SGHTA and FQGNSA. J was trimmed by 2 bases and V by 1 base; bases with no gene match: 3. The CDR3 spells CASSLGSGEQETQYF. Written as DNA, the CDR3 is TGTGCCAGCAGCTTAGGTAGCGGGGAACAAGAGACCCAGTACTTC.

The chain employs TRBV7-9 and TRBJ2-1; 7 nucleotides line up with TRBD1. V lost 5 bases to trimming and J lost 8 bases; unmatched junction nucleotides: 9. Germline values: CDR1 SEHNR, CDR2 FQNEAQ (reference sequence). The CDR3 is 14 residues long. CDR3 protein: CASSIGLQGHEQFF. The CDR3 nucleotides read TGTGCCAGCAGCATCGGTTTACAGGGGCATGAGCAGTTCTTC. The full variable domain, its missing parts supplied by reference TRBV7-9 and TRBJ2-1, is DTGVSQNPRHKITKRGQNVTFRCDPISEHNRLYWYRQTLGQGPEFLTYFQNEAQLEKSRLLSDRFSAERPKGSFSTLEIQRTEQGDSAMYLCASSIGLQGHEQFFGPGTRLTVL.

This sequence joins TRBV10-3 and TRBJ1-4, with a tentative D call TRBD1 (6 bases). The germline V gene has CDR1 ENHRY and CDR2 SYGVKD. V was pared by 0 bases and J by 10 bases, with 18 bases between. The CDR3 is made up of 16 amino acids. In DNA form, the CDR3 reads TGTGCCATCAGTGAGTCCTCCGGGACACGACCAGGAAAACTGTTTTTT. It specifies CAISESSGTRPGKLFF.

The chain combines TRBV11-2 with TRBJ2-3; D is unresolved. V gave up 2 bases and J gave up 1 base, with 1 base separating them. The CDR3 contains 12 residues. From germline, CDR1 is SGHAT and CDR2 FQNNGV. CDR3 protein: CASSLRTDTQYF. In nucleotides, the CDR3 is TGTGCCAGCAGCTTACGCACAGATACGCAGTATTTT. Supplemented by reference TRBV11-2 and TRBJ2-3, the full variable domain reads EAGVAQSPRYKIIEKRQSVAFWCNPISGHATLYWYQQILGQGPKLLIQFQNNGVVDDSQLPKDRFSAERLKGVDSTLKIQPAKLEDSAVYLCASSLRTDTQYFGPGTRLTVL.

The rearrangement uses TRBV7-9 and TRBJ1-4; D remains ambiguous. The germline gives CDR1 SEHNR, CDR2 FQNEAQ (reference sequence). Trimming pared 3 bases from V and 10 bases from J, leaving 15 bases between. This CDR3 contains 14 residues. The CDR3, as DNA: TGTGCCAGCAGCTTGAGTACCAAACCCGGAAAACTGTTTTTT. This translates into CASSLSTKPGKLFF.

This clone was detected only once. The chain combines TRBV3-1 (or the pseudogene TRBV3-2) with TRBJ1-1; D remains unclear. This CDR3 has 11 residues. Trimming pared 4 bases from V and 7 bases from J, leaving 7 bases between. Germline V gene sequence: CDR1 LGHDT, CDR2 YNNKEL (reference sequence). CDR3 residues: CASSRVGEAFF. Here the CDR3 DNA reads TGTGCCAGCAGCCGGGTAGGTGAAGCTTTCTTT.

This chain uses TRBV19 with TRBJ1-5, with 9 bases aligning to TRBD1. The CDR3 consists of 13 residues. Germline V gene lookup returns CDR1 LNHDA and CDR2 SQIVND (reference sequence). With V trimmed by 8 bases and J by 4 bases, 3 bases remained unmatched. The CDR3, as DNA: TGTGCCAGTTCCGGGACAGGGAATCAGCCCCAGCATTTT. Residues: CASSGTGNQPQHF.

The V and J genes are TRBV4-3 and TRBJ2-3; D ambiguous. This CDR3 spans 14 amino acids. Germline CDR1 LGHNA, CDR2 YSLEER. V shed 0 bases and J shed 1 base, with 5 bases lying between them. The CDR3, as DNA: TGCGCCAGCAGCCAAGAAGGGCGCACAGATACGCAGTATTTT. Its protein is CASSQEGRTDTQYF.

V is TRBV28 and J is TRBJ2-4; no definite D call. Germline loops: CDR1 MDHEN, CDR2 SYDVKM. The CDR3 runs 12 residues. V shed 6 bases and J shed 7 bases, with 10 bases lying between them. The CDR3 DNA reads as TGTGCCAGCAGGGATGACATCAACATTCAGTACTTC. The encoded protein is CASRDDINIQYF.

V is TRBV6-5 and J is TRBJ1-5; 9 bases align to TRBD1. The CDR3 sequence is 15 residues long. Per the germline V gene, CDR1 is MNHEY and CDR2 is SVGAGI. Trimming cost V 6 bases and J 6 bases; bases outside gene matches: 9. This CDR3 is CASSYTGGAGQPQHF. The CDR3 bases are TGTGCCAGCAGCTACACAGGGGGCGCAGGTCAGCCCCAGCATTTT.

The chain couples TRBV19 to TRBJ2-3, with D possibly TRBD1 on 5 matching bases. There are 14 residues in the CDR3. Trimming shortened V by 5 bases and J by 2 bases, and 11 bases separated the two germline ends. The germline V gene has CDR1 LNHDA and CDR2 SQIVND (reference sequence). CDR3 protein: CASSPTGVTDTQYF. CDR3 in DNA: TGTGCCAGTAGTCCCACAGGCGTCACAGATACGCAGTATTTT. Complete variable domain (other parts from reference TRBV19 and TRBJ2-3): DGGITQSPKYLFRKEGQNVTLSCEQNLNHDAMYWYRQDPGQGLRLIYYSQIVNDFQKGDIAEGYSVSREKKESFPLTVTSAQKNPTAFYLCASSPTGVTDTQYFGPGTRLTVL.

This clone was counted a single time. This chain links TRBV5-1 with TRBJ1-6; D gene unclear. CDR1 and CDR2 (germline): SGHRS, YFSETQ. Trimming removed 1 base at V and 8 bases at J, with 4 bases between. The CDR3 consists of 12 residues. The CDR3, as DNA: TGCGCCAGCAGCTTGCCGGATTCACCCCTCCACTTT. It codes for CASSLPDSPLHF.

This chain links TRBV27 with TRBJ2-3; possible D gene TRBD1, 5 bases. Looked up from germline, CDR1 is MNHEY and CDR2 is SMNVEV (reference sequence). The CDR3 is made up of 13 amino acids. Deletions cut 5 bases from V and 6 bases from J, with 12 bases between. CDR3 sequence (DNA): TGTGCCAGCAGTCCTCAGGGTCTCGATACGCAGTATTTT. It codes for CASSPQGLDTQYF.

This sequence joins TRBV5-1 and TRBJ2-1; 8 bases are shared with TRBD1. The trim removed 4 bases at V and 8 bases at J, leaving 11 bases unmatched. The CDR3 totals 15 residues. CDR1 SGHRS and CDR2 YFSETQ come from the germline V gene. This chain's CDR3 is CASSHGQGRLDEQFF. CDR3 nucleotide sequence: TGCGCCAGCAGCCACGGACAGGGTCGATTAGATGAGCAGTTCTTC.

The chain is built from TRBV4-3 and TRBJ2-5; 8 nucleotides align to TRBD1. Trimming at V came to 2 bases and at J to 5 bases, leaving 1 base not matched to a gene. The germline gives CDR1 LGHNA, CDR2 YSLEER. The CDR3 totals 13 residues. The CDR3: CASSQWDRETQYF. The DNA of the CDR3 is TGCGCCAGCAGCCAATGGGACAGGGAGACCCAGTACTTC.

This chain uses TRBV6-2 or TRBV6-3 with TRBJ1-1; D is unclear. The CDR3 covers 14 residues. The germline V gene has CDR1 MNHEY and CDR2 SVGEGT. Trimming left V 4 bases short and J 0 bases short, with 9 bases between. CDR3 residues: CASSFPGMNTEAFF. The CDR3 DNA sequence: TGTGCCAGCAGTTTTCCGGGGATGAACACTGAAGCTTTCTTT.

V gene TRBV18 combines with J gene TRBJ2-7; 10 nucleotides line up with TRBD1. From germline, CDR1 is KGHSH and CDR2 LQKENI. This CDR3 has 16 residues. The V and J ends lost 0 bases and 2 bases, in that order; junction bases with no gene match: 4. CDR3 loop: CASSPPLGQGAYEQYF. The CDR3 bases are TGTGCCAGCTCACCACCTCTAGGACAGGGGGCCTACGAGCAGTACTTC.

The rearrangement joins TRBV24-1 to TRBJ2-1, with D possibly called TRBD1 or TRBD2 (5 bases each). The CDR3 contains 13 residues. Germline CDR1 and CDR2: KGHDR and SFDVKD. Trimming removed 5 bases at V and 8 bases at J, with 12 bases between. CDR3 residues: CATSGGNGDEQFF. CDR3 coding DNA: TGTGCCACCAGTGGGGGGAATGGGGATGAGCAGTTCTTC.

The chain is built from TRBV10-3 and TRBJ2-2; maybe TRBD1 (7 bases). This CDR3 is built from 13 residues. With 6 bases removed from V and 5 bases from J, the gap between germline ends came to 10 bases. Germline V lookup: CDR1 ENHRY, CDR2 SYGVKD. In DNA, the CDR3 is TGTGCCATCAGGGAGGGGGCGACCGGGGAGCTGTTTTTT. Its translation is CAIREGATGELFF.

The V and J genes are TRBV7-8 and TRBJ2-2, with D perhaps matching TRBD1 (6 bases). Trimming cost V 5 bases and J 2 bases, with 12 bases left between them. The CDR3 covers 15 residues. Germline CDR1 SGHVS, CDR2 FQNEAQ. CDR3 amino acids: CASSPRTDNTGELFF. For the CDR3, the DNA is TGTGCCAGCAGCCCCCGGACAGATAACACCGGGGAGCTGTTTTTT.

The rearrangement joins TRBV2 to TRBJ2-6, with D hard to call. The germline V and J ends were trimmed by 7 bases and 0 bases, with 10 bases remaining between them. From germline, CDR1 is SNHLY and CDR2 FYNNEI. The CDR3 loop spans 15 amino acids. The CDR3 DNA is TGTGCCAGCATGATCGGGTACTCTGGGGCCAACGTCCTGACTTTC. Translation gives CASMIGYSGANVLTF.

This chain joins TRBV5-4 and TRBJ2-7, with no clear D. The germline gives CDR1 SGHNT, CDR2 YYREEE (reference sequence). V was pared by 0 bases and J by 7 bases, with 8 bases between. The CDR3 is 12 residues long. The CDR3 region is CASSLEVGEQYF. In DNA form, the CDR3 reads TGTGCCAGCAGCTTGGAGGTCGGGGAGCAGTACTTC.

The chain joins TRBV11-1 to TRBJ2-1, with a weak D call TRBD1 (6 bases). Trimming took off 5 bases at V and 4 bases at J, with 9 bases between the two ends. The CDR3 is 13 residues long. CDR1 is SGHAT and CDR2 is FQDESV in the germline V gene (reference sequence). The CDR3 sequence: CASSQGHYNEQFF. The DNA of the CDR3 is TGTGCCAGCAGCCAGGGACATTACAATGAGCAGTTCTTC. Full variable domain (remainder filled in from reference TRBV11-1 and TRBJ2-1): EAEVAQSPRYKITEKSQAVAFWCDPISGHATLYWYRQILGQGPELLVQFQDESVVDDSQLPKDRFSAERLKGVDSTLKIQPAELGDSAMYLCASSQGHYNEQFFGPGTRLTVL.

The rearrangement links TRBV30 to TRBJ1-4, with 7 positions matching TRBD1. CDR1 GTSNPN and CDR2 SVGIG come from the germline V gene (reference sequence). The length of the CDR3 is 13 residues. V shed 3 bases and J 5 bases; nucleotides not matched to a gene: 3. CDR3 sequence reads: CAWSQQGNEKLFF. The DNA of the CDR3 is TGTGCCTGGAGCCAACAGGGGAATGAAAAACTGTTTTTT.

The CDR3 region is CSVSRLVPITDTQYF. CDR3 DNA: TGCAGCGTTTCTCGACTTGTCCCAATCACAGATACGCAGTATTTT. The V and J genes are TRBV29-1 and TRBJ2-3; D is uncertain. Per germline, CDR1 SQVTM and CDR2 ANQGSEA. The CDR3 is made up of 15 amino acids. Deletions cut 5 bases from V and 2 bases from J, with 17 bases between.